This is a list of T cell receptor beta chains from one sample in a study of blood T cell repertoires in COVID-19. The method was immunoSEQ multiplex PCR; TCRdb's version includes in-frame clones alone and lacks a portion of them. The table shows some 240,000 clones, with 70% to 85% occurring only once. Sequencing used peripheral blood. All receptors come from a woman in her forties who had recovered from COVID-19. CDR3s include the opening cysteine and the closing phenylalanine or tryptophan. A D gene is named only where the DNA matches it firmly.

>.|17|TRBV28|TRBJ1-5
CASSLSPTGWGNQPQHF
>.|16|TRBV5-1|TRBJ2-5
CASSPLVEGIGETQYF
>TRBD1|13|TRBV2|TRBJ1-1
CASSGQGNTEAFF
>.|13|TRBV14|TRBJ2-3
CASSSRLRDTQYF
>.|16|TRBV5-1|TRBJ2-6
CASSRRGGSGANVLTF
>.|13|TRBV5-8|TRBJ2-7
CASSLLQVYEQYF
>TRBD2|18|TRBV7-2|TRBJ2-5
CASSSRSPAGAGWETQYF
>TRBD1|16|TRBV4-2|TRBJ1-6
CASSQSDRRDNSPLHF
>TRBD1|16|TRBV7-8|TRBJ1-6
CASRDRYDFASSPLHF
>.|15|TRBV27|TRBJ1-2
CASSLSTVGASGYTF
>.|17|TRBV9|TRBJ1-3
CASSVSREILSGNTIYF
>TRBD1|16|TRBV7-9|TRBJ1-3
CASSLGQGLSGNTIYF
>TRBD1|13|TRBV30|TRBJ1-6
CAWSGTEPSALHF
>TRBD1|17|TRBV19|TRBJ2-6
CASSLGQGAYGANVLTF
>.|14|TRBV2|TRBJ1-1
CASSDRPLNTEAFF
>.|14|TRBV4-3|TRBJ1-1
CASSQDFSRSEAFF